The present TCR beta chain was sequenced within a study of identical twins. There are a few counts of this clonotype. The antigen is undetermined. Unique molecular identifiers were in the cDNA, with template-switch universal primer binding. TCRdb fed the 5' RACE reads into MiXCR, producing one record per CDR3 protein. The top ten hold 0.25% to 0.3% of the sample, which has roughly 1,500,000 distinct CDR3 sequences, roughly 35% seen once. Regarding the study as a whole: Insertions ran lower in abundant cord blood beta clonotypes, though not in memory repertoires. An excess of low generation probability was shown by twin-shared out-of-frame alpha sequences. Conclusions leaned on cross-sectional statistical analysis and did not track the same donors over time.

The sequenced sample was cord blood. The sequence came from a newborn girl in good health.

CDR3 bases: TGTGCCAGCAGTGAGGTGCTGGCGCAGTATTTT. It specifies CASSEVLAQYF. The chain carries TRBV2 and TRBJ2-3; the D is unclear. The CDR3 length is 11 residues. Germline assignment: CDR1 SNHLY and CDR2 FYNNEI. V dropped 3 bases and J dropped 10 bases, with 8 bases sitting between them.